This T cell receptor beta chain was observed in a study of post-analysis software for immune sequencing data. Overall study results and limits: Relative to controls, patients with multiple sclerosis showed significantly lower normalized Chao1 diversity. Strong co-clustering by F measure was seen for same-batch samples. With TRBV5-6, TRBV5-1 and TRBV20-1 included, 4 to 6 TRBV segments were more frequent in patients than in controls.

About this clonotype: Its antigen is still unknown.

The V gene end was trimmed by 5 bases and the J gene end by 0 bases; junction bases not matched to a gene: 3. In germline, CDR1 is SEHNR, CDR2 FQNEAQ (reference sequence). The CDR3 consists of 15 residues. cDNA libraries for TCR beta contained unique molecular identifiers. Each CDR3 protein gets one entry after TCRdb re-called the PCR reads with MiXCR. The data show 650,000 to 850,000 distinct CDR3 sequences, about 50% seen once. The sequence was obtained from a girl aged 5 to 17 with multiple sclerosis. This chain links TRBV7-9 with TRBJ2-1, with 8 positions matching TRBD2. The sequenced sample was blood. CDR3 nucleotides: TGTGCCAGCAGCACGGGAGGGAGCTCCTACAATGAGCAGTTCTTC. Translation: CASSTGGSSYNEQFF.